A selection of T cell receptor beta chains follows, all from one sample in a study of blood T cell repertoires in COVID-19. This table comes from immunoSEQ multiplex PCR, and its TCRdb copy is limited to in-frame clones, with some not included. The sample lists over 30,000 clones, 90% occurring once. The sample comprised peripheral blood. These receptors all come from a man aged 80 or over with acute or convalescent COVID-19. Each CDR3 is given with its conserved first and last residue. D genes are given only for firm matches. Size is stated for part of the rows, as once, few or many counts, or as a class when the clone is expanded.

abundance	d_gene	j_gene	v_gene	CDR3aa	CDR3nt
.	TRBD1	TRBJ1-4	TRBV19	CASTRDRGRDEKLFF	TGTGCCAGTACCAGGGACAGGGGGCGTGATGAAAAACTGTTTTTT
.	.	TRBJ2-7	TRBV5-1	CASSKGLYSSYEQYF	TGCGCCAGCAGCAAGGGACTTTACAGCTCCTACGAGCAGTACTTC
.	TRBD1	TRBJ2-2	TRBV9	CASSLDRVGTGELFF	TGTGCCAGCAGCCTGGACAGGGTAGGCACCGGGGAGCTGTTTTTT
.	TRBD1	TRBJ2-1	TRBV11-2	CASSMGQNNEQFF	TGTGCCAGCAGCATGGGACAGAACAATGAGCAGTTCTTC
.	.	TRBJ1-2	TRBV7-3	CASSLKKAGNGYTF	TGTGCCAGCAGCTTAAAGAAGGCAGGGAATGGCTACACCTTC
.	TRBD1	TRBJ2-1	TRBV4-2	CASSFSGTGRNEQFF	TGTGCCAGCAGCTTTTCCGGGACAGGGCGGAATGAGCAGTTCTTC
.	.	TRBJ1-1	TRBV19	CASSIAGGRGNTEAFF	TGTGCCAGTAGTATAGCCGGGGGACGTGGGAACACTGAAGCTTTCTTT
.	.	TRBJ2-7	TRBV7-5	CVRSLVSIGTGVYEQYF	TGTGTCAGAAGCTTAGTGTCTATCGGGACAGGGGTTTACGAGCAGTACTTC
.	.	TRBJ1-2	TRBV27	CASSLNRRNYGYTF	TGTGCCAGCAGTTTGAACAGGCGAAACTATGGCTACACCTTC
once	.	TRBJ1-1	TRBV7-9	CASGEGMNTEAFF	TGTGCCAGCGGGGAGGGGATGAACACTGAAGCTTTCTTT
.	.	TRBJ1-3	TRBV25-1	CASSSDSFGYTIYF	TGTGCCAGCAGTAGCGACAGCTTCGGGTACACCATATATTTT
.	.	TRBJ1-4	TRBV19	CASSIGSGDQKLFF	TGTGCCAGTAGTATAGGAAGCGGGGACCAAAAACTGTTTTTT
.	TRBD1	TRBJ1-4	TRBV19	CASSRDPDRGNEKLFF	TGTGCCAGTAGCCGGGACCCAGACAGGGGAAATGAAAAACTGTTTTTT
.	.	TRBJ1-2	TRBV5-4	CASSSNLQGAEGGYTF	TGTGCCAGCAGCTCTAATTTACAGGGAGCGGAAGGCGGCTACACCTTC
.	.	TRBJ2-3	TRBV27	CASSFRGVQRTDTQYF	TGTGCCAGCAGTTTCCGAGGTGTCCAACGAACAGATACGCAGTATTTT
.	TRBD2	TRBJ2-5	TRBV24-1	CATSAAGGAGVETQYF	TGTGCCACCAGTGCAGCGGGGGGCGCCGGGGTAGAGACCCAGTACTTC
.	TRBD1	TRBJ2-7	TRBV10-1	CASSEGLDRGYREQYF	TGCGCCAGCAGTGAGGGACTGGACAGGGGTTACCGCGAGCAGTACTTC
.	.	TRBJ2-3	TRBV28	CASAPGGGPPADTQYF	TGTGCCAGCGCTCCCGGTGGGGGCCCCCCCGCAGATACGCAGTATTTT
.	TRBD1	TRBJ2-3	TRBV28	CASSDQQGADTQYF	TGTGCCAGCAGCGATCAACAGGGGGCAGATACGCAGTATTTT
once	TRBD1	TRBJ1-3	TRBV3-1/TRBV3-2	CASTRQGSAGNTIYF	TGTGCCAGCACACGACAGGGGTCGGCTGGAAACACCATATATTTT
.	.	TRBJ1-5	TRBV21-1	CASSKGSRLSNQPQHF	TGTGCCAGCAGCAAAGGTAGCAGACTAAGCAATCAGCCCCAGCATTTT
once	TRBD2	TRBJ2-2	TRBV19	CASSIGQGLNTGELFF	TGTGCCAGTAGTATCGGGCAGGGACTAAACACCGGGGAGCTGTTTTTT
.	.	TRBJ2-5	TRBV5-1	CASSLIPGVQETQYF	TGCGCCAGCAGCTTGATCCCCGGGGTCCAAGAGACCCAGTACTTC
.	.	TRBJ2-2	TRBV5-1	CASSFTGPPNTGELFF	TGCGCCAGCAGCTTTACAGGTCCTCCTAACACCGGGGAGCTGTTTTTT
.	TRBD1	TRBJ1-2	TRBV6-6	CASRTGGGYTF	TGTGCCAGCAGGACAGGGGGAGGCTACACCTTC
.	TRBD1	TRBJ1-6	TRBV4-2	CASSQETGGDNSPLHF	TGTGCCAGCAGCCAAGAGACAGGGGGCGATAATTCACCCCTCCACTTT
.	TRBD1	TRBJ2-5	TRBV29-1	CSVGDRVQETQYF	TGCAGCGTTGGGGACAGGGTCCAAGAGACCCAGTACTTC
.	.	TRBJ1-1	TRBV19	CASSWGRGEAFF	TGTGCCAGTAGTTGGGGGCGCGGTGAAGCTTTCTTT
.	.	TRBJ1-5	TRBV18	CASSPGALGSNQPQHF	TGTGCCAGCTCACCAGGGGCTTTAGGTAGCAATCAGCCCCAGCATTTT
.	.	TRBJ2-7	TRBV10-3	CAISWQVPSSSYEQYF	TGTGCCATCAGTTGGCAGGTTCCTTCGAGCTCCTACGAGCAGTACTTC
.	TRBD1	TRBJ1-1	TRBV7-8	CASSRDRRNTEAFF	TGTGCCAGCAGCAGGGACAGGAGGAACACTGAAGCTTTCTTT
few	.	TRBJ1-1	TRBV18	CASSPRAGSLNTEAFF	TGTGCCAGCTCACCACGGGCAGGAAGCTTGAACACTGAAGCTTTCTTT
.	.	TRBJ2-3	TRBV3-1/TRBV3-2	CASSPGPGRDTQYF	TGTGCCAGCAGCCCTGGGCCAGGAAGGGATACGCAGTATTTT
.	.	TRBJ2-5	TRBV3-1/TRBV3-2	CASTAFGTPQETQYF	TGTGCCAGCACTGCCTTCGGGACTCCGCAAGAGACCCAGTACTTC
.	.	TRBJ1-1	TRBV29-1	CSVGRGSHTEAFF	TGCAGCGTTGGTCGGGGAAGTCACACTGAAGCTTTCTTT
.	TRBD1	TRBJ1-1	TRBV19	CASSIVKQGATTEAFF	TGTGCCAGTAGTATAGTCAAGCAGGGGGCTACCACTGAAGCTTTCTTT
.	.	TRBJ1-5	TRBV29-1	CSVGGGGNQPQHF	TGCAGCGTTGGGGGGGGCGGCAATCAGCCCCAGCATTTT
once	.	TRBJ1-1	TRBV19	CASIPQGQNTEAFF	TGTGCCAGTATACCACAGGGCCAGAACACTGAAGCTTTCTTT
.	TRBD1	TRBJ2-7	TRBV29-1	CSVEGTGYDEQYF	TGCAGCGTTGAGGGGACAGGGTACGACGAGCAGTACTTC
.	TRBD2	TRBJ2-7	TRBV18	CASSPIPGGQSAEQYF	TGTGCCAGCTCACCGATCCCGGGGGGGCAGTCCGCCGAGCAGTACTTC
.	.	TRBJ1-3	TRBV7-8	CASSVSEAGNTIYF	TGTGCCAGCAGCGTCTCAGAGGCCGGAAACACCATATATTTT
.	.	TRBJ1-6	TRBV18	CASSLQKGVNSPLHF	TGTGCCAGCTCCCTACAAAAGGGGGTCAATTCACCCCTCCACTTT
.	.	TRBJ2-3	TRBV7-9	CASSLGRDTQYF	TGTGCCAGCAGCCTGGGGCGAGATACGCAGTATTTT
.	TRBD2	TRBJ2-7	TRBV5-5	CASSVSGTGGYEQYF	TGTGCCAGCAGCGTATCCGGGACGGGAGGCTACGAGCAGTACTTC
.	.	TRBJ1-6	TRBV5-4	CASSPTGGAHYDSPLHF	TGTGCCAGCAGCCCAACCGGGGGAGCCCATTACGATTCACCCCTCCACTTT
.	.	TRBJ2-5	TRBV7-9	CASSWGGAQETQYF	TGTGCCAGCAGTTGGGGCGGGGCCCAAGAGACCCAGTACTTC
.	TRBD2	TRBJ2-7	TRBV19	CASSLRGSHAGYEQYF	TGTGCCAGTAGTTTGCGGGGGTCCCACGCCGGATACGAGCAGTACTTC
.	.	TRBJ2-3	TRBV5-1	CASSPPDSLDTQYF	TGCGCCAGCAGCCCGCCGGACAGTTTAGATACGCAGTATTTT
.	TRBD1	TRBJ1-2	TRBV5-1	CASSFTGDYGYTF	TGCGCCAGCAGTTTCACAGGGGACTATGGCTACACCTTC
.	.	TRBJ2-3	TRBV4-2	CASSHALEGATDTQYF	TGTGCCAGCAGCCATGCCTTGGAGGGGGCCACAGATACGCAGTATTTT
.	.	TRBJ1-2	TRBV2	CASREDSNYGYTF	TGTGCCAGCAGGGAGGACAGTAACTATGGCTACACCTTC
.	TRBD1	TRBJ1-1	TRBV5-1	CASRVEGAAFF	TGCGCCAGCAGGGTAGAGGGGGCAGCTTTCTTT
.	TRBD1	TRBJ2-7	TRBV6-6	CASSHRTGGYEQYF	TGTGCCAGCAGTCACAGGACAGGGGGATACGAGCAGTACTTC
.	TRBD1	TRBJ2-1	TRBV6-5	CASSGQGSYNEQFF	TGTGCCAGTTCGGGACAGGGTTCCTACAATGAGCAGTTCTTC
.	TRBD1	TRBJ1-6	TRBV4-1	CASSQDNRGDNSPLHF	TGCGCCAGCAGCCAAGACAACAGGGGGGATAATTCACCCCTCCACTTT
.	.	TRBJ2-4	TRBV15	CATSYAGAWAKNIQYF	TGTGCCACCAGCTATGCAGGGGCATGGGCCAAAAACATTCAGTACTTC
once	.	TRBJ2-7	TRBV5-1	CASSFGQKYEQYF	TGCGCCAGCAGCTTTGGCCAGAAATACGAGCAGTACTTC
.	.	TRBJ2-5	TRBV5-1	CASSLARQETQYF	TGCGCCAGCAGCCTAGCGCGTCAAGAGACCCAGTACTTC
.	.	TRBJ1-4	TRBV2	CASRTGKEKLFF	TGTGCCAGCAGGACGGGTAAAGAAAAACTGTTTTTT